This T cell receptor (beta chain) was identified during a study of shared clonotypes between healthy human individuals. TCRdb keeps only in-frame clones here, not all; method: immunoSEQ multiplex PCR. The table includes about 2.3 million clones, roughly 93% detected once. Healthy HIV-negative adults without recent acute infections or vaccinations served as donors. Germline loops: CDR1 SGHRS, CDR2 YFSETQ. V dropped 0 bases and J dropped 3 bases, with 14 bases sitting between them. The CDR3 contains 16 residues. V gene TRBV5-1 combines with J gene TRBJ2-3; D tentatively reads TRBD1 or TRBD2 (5 bases each). The sequenced sample was naive CD4+ T cells from PBMCs. The subset: CD45RA+ positively selected. The clonotype originates from a man between 18 and 35 years old in good health. Some clones in this sample may be carry-over from other donors' samples. The CDR3 sequence: CASSLARGRETDTQYF. In nucleotides, the CDR3 is TGCGCCAGCAGCTTGGCCCGGGGCAGAGAAACAGATACGCAGTATTTT.